The clone carrying this TCR beta chain was seen only a few times. What it recognizes is unknown. The sample comes from a study of Graves' ophthalmopathy and Graves' hyperthyroidism. Study-level results: Among expanded thyroid clonotypes above 0.001 frequency, most also occurred in blood.

With 1 base removed from V and 5 bases from J, the gap between germline ends came to 11 bases. CDR3 size: 14 residues. The germline gives CDR1 LGHNA, CDR2 YNFKEQ. RNA served as the template for amplifying TCR beta CDR3 regions. First-round RT-PCR with HTBI primers preceded a second-round multiplex PCR. TCRdb re-called the multiplex PCR reads through MiXCR, storing one row per CDR3 protein. The sample holds roughly 700,000 distinct CDR3 sequences, roughly two fifths seen once. The sample comprised peripheral blood. V usage is TRBV4-2 and J usage is TRBJ2-5; tentative D call: TRBD2 (6 bases). The TCR comes from an adult man with Graves' ophthalmopathy. CDR3 loop: CASSQAGEWETQYF. The CDR3 DNA reads as TGTGCCAGCAGCCAAGCGGGGGAATGGGAGACCCAGTACTTC.